What follows describes a single T cell receptor beta chain. The antigen remains undetermined. The CDR3 is 15 amino acids. Germline CDR1 reads MNHEY; CDR2 reads SVGEGT. V was trimmed by 7 bases and J by 7 bases, leaving 17 bases between them. Each TCR beta library was made by quantitative 5'-RACE that incorporated molecular barcodes. TCRdb re-called the 5' RACE reads through MiXCR, storing one row per CDR3 protein. Of 69,000 or so distinct CDR3 sequences in the sample, roughly 5.3% were seen once. The entry originates in a study of CD8 T cells in ankylosing spondylitis. Study results and limitations: Before this, some motif variants had been reported in reactive arthritis synovial fluid and blood. Among TCR beta sequences, a motif of about 8 highly homologous variants appeared characteristic of ankylosing spondylitis blood. Reportedly, matched ankylosing spondylitis synovial fluid was significantly enriched for disease-linked clones.

The rearrangement uses TRBV6-2 or TRBV6-3 and TRBJ1-6; D gene uncertain. The source material was blood, either unsorted or a sorted T cell fraction (not recorded which). The sequence was obtained from a male donor with ankylosing spondylitis or in good health (not recorded which). CDR3 nucleotide sequence: TGTGCCAGCACCCAGTATCGGGATGGAAATTCACCCCTCCACTTT. Translated: CASTQYRDGNSPLHF.